A selection of T cell receptor beta chains follows, all from one sample in a study of shared clonotypes between healthy human individuals. TCRdb keeps only in-frame clones here, not all; method: immunoSEQ multiplex PCR. This repertoire shows a few million clones, approximately 94% found once; its top ten account for approximately 0.13%. Source material: naive CD4+ T cells sorted from blood. The source is a young man in good health. The conserved cysteine and the conserved F or W are not part of the CDR3 here. The order of the fields is clone size, J gene, V gene, CDR3 protein. Size tells how often a clone was seen (once, few, many) or the class of an expanded clone, and some rows leave it out.

size: NA; J: TRBJ1-2; V: TRBV4-1; CDR3: ASSQPDRDRYGYT
size: NA; J: TRBJ2-2; V: TRBV5-1; CDR3: ASSLEGDSTGELF
size: NA; J: TRBJ1-5; V: TRBV9; CDR3: ASSVGEGGSNQPQH
size: NA; J: TRBJ1-3; V: TRBV25-1; CDR3: ASSDPGLNSGNTIY
size: NA; J: TRBJ2-4; V: TRBV6-6; CDR3: ASSSASAYPY
size: NA; J: TRBJ2-5; V: TRBV10-3; CDR3: AIRKTGEEETQY
size: NA; J: TRBJ1-2; V: TRBV6-5; CDR3: ASSYLGKYGYT
size: NA; J: TRBJ2-1; V: TRBV14; CDR3: ASSLRTVGNEQF
size: NA; J: TRBJ1-3; V: TRBV28; CDR3: ASKGTGSGNTIY
size: NA; J: TRBJ1-5; V: TRBV27; CDR3: ASSGLGQGGNQPQH
size: NA; J: TRBJ2-7; V: TRBV27; CDR3: ASSYAVGPGEQY
size: NA; J: TRBJ1-1; V: TRBV5-1; CDR3: ASSQGGNTEAF
size: once; J: TRBJ1-4; V: TRBV29-1; CDR3: SVAGREGLHEKLF
size: NA; J: TRBJ2-2; V: TRBV30; CDR3: AWSVRQDRGLPSTGELF
size: NA; J: TRBJ2-7; V: TRBV6-7; CDR3: ASSYTGQAPPYEQY
size: NA; J: TRBJ2-5; V: TRBV29-1; CDR3: SAKIRETQY
size: NA; J: TRBJ2-2; V: TRBV25-1; CDR3: ASSERTGLYGELF
size: NA; J: TRBJ2-7; V: TRBV10-3; CDR3: AISPLSQYEQY
size: NA; J: TRBJ2-2; V: TRBV2; CDR3: ASSARGKNTGELF
size: NA; J: TRBJ2-3; V: TRBV7-3; CDR3: ASSLVGARTDTQY
size: NA; J: TRBJ2-2; V: TRBV7-9; CDR3: ASSSEPGLPYTGELF
size: NA; J: TRBJ1-1; V: TRBV29-1; CDR3: SVDRQGGGPEAF
size: NA; J: TRBJ2-5; V: TRBV10-1; CDR3: ASSESLGQETQY
size: once; J: TRBJ2-5; V: TRBV7-2; CDR3: ASSLTTGARQETQY
size: NA; J: TRBJ2-1; V: TRBV2; CDR3: ASSEVAGGGTEQF
size: NA; J: TRBJ2-3; V: TRBV28; CDR3: ASSLLGSGTDTQY
size: NA; J: TRBJ1-1; V: TRBV30; CDR3: AWSSGKTAMNTEAF
size: NA; J: TRBJ2-7; V: TRBV11-2; CDR3: ASSSSKGNEQY
size: NA; J: TRBJ2-5; V: TRBV27; CDR3: AIGRGETQY
size: once; J: TRBJ2-5; V: TRBV2; CDR3: ASRSGRLQETQY
size: NA; J: TRBJ1-6; V: TRBV5-6; CDR3: ASSVDFDSPLH
size: NA; J: TRBJ2-7; V: TRBV27; CDR3: ASSFWENYEQY
size: NA; J: TRBJ2-5; V: TRBV7-2; CDR3: ASTRGSAAGVGRQETQY
size: NA; J: TRBJ2-7; V: TRBV6-5; CDR3: ASSYPDRASYEQY
size: NA; J: TRBJ1-5; V: TRBV7-9; CDR3: ASSSGQLNQPQH
size: NA; J: TRBJ1-5; V: TRBV7-8; CDR3: ASSPRQFNQPQH
size: NA; J: TRBJ2-2; V: TRBV5-1; CDR3: ASSLGGSNTGELF
size: NA; J: TRBJ2-1; V: TRBV9; CDR3: ASSVEGLANEQF
size: NA; J: TRBJ2-3; V: TRBV6-6; CDR3: ASKSGQGFPTDTQY
size: NA; J: TRBJ1-5; V: TRBV6-6; CDR3: ASTGDSNQPQH
size: NA; J: TRBJ2-7; V: TRBV2; CDR3: ASSEWTHPLEQY
size: NA; J: TRBJ2-7; V: TRBV15; CDR3: ATSRESGYSSYEQY
size: NA; J: TRBJ1-1; V: TRBV6-5; CDR3: ASRITGGTEAF
size: NA; J: TRBJ2-7; V: TRBV11-3; CDR3: ASSLEGSEQY
size: NA; J: TRBJ2-7; V: TRBV6-1; CDR3: ASSATDSSSYEQY
size: NA; J: TRBJ2-3; V: TRBV5-1; CDR3: ASNQRGGPDTQY
size: NA; J: TRBJ1-1; V: TRBV7-6; CDR3: ASSQAGNTEAF
size: NA; J: TRBJ2-2; V: TRBV5-4; CDR3: ASSLRLEGPTGELF
size: NA; J: TRBJ2-7; V: TRBV28; CDR3: ASSWGMRGLYEQY
size: NA; J: TRBJ2-1; V: TRBV30; CDR3: AWSDRSGSSYNEQF
size: NA; J: TRBJ1-2; V: TRBV7-8; CDR3: ASSPYSGAGGYT
size: NA; J: TRBJ1-2; V: TRBV27; CDR3: ASSLTTPGRYGYT
size: NA; J: TRBJ2-5; V: TRBV7-2; CDR3: ASSLGGAKETQY
size: NA; J: TRBJ2-7; V: TRBV5-5; CDR3: ASSLGLAGDSLYEQY
size: NA; J: TRBJ2-5; V: TRBV18; CDR3: ASSPRGRFRETQY
size: NA; J: TRBJ2-2; V: TRBV27; CDR3: ASRAGTGGLGELF
size: NA; J: TRBJ1-2; V: TRBV2; CDR3: ASSAGTVNYGYT
size: NA; J: TRBJ1-5; V: TRBV4-1; CDR3: ASSQDRTGNSNQPQH